This T cell receptor beta chain appears in the sequencing data of a study of T cells after yellow fever vaccination. Findings and caveats of the study: Compared with primary, the secondary response was weaker and peaked at day 5, not 15.

V dropped 0 bases and J dropped 4; count of bases not matched to a gene: 15. Germline CDR1 LGHNA, CDR2 YNFKEQ. The CDR3 consists of 18 residues. For TCR, cDNA came from 5'RACE template switching, which added a universal primer site and UMIs. Using its own MiXCR run on the 5' RACE reads, TCRdb lists one record per CDR3 protein. Among roughly 60,000 distinct CDR3 sequences listed, around 6.9% were seen once. This clonotype appeared many times. Antigen: not known. The sequence derives from a man aged 18 to 29 who received the YFV17D yellow fever vaccine. This specimen consisted of CD8+ T cells sorted from PBMCs, obtained on the day of the first yellow fever vaccination. The chain links TRBV4-2 to TRBJ2-7; 7 bases map to TRBD2. DNA of the CDR3: TGTGCCAGCAGCCAAGAGGGGGGGGGTTTTGGTCACGTTTACGAGCAGTACTTC. It translates to CASSQEGGGFGHVYEQYF.